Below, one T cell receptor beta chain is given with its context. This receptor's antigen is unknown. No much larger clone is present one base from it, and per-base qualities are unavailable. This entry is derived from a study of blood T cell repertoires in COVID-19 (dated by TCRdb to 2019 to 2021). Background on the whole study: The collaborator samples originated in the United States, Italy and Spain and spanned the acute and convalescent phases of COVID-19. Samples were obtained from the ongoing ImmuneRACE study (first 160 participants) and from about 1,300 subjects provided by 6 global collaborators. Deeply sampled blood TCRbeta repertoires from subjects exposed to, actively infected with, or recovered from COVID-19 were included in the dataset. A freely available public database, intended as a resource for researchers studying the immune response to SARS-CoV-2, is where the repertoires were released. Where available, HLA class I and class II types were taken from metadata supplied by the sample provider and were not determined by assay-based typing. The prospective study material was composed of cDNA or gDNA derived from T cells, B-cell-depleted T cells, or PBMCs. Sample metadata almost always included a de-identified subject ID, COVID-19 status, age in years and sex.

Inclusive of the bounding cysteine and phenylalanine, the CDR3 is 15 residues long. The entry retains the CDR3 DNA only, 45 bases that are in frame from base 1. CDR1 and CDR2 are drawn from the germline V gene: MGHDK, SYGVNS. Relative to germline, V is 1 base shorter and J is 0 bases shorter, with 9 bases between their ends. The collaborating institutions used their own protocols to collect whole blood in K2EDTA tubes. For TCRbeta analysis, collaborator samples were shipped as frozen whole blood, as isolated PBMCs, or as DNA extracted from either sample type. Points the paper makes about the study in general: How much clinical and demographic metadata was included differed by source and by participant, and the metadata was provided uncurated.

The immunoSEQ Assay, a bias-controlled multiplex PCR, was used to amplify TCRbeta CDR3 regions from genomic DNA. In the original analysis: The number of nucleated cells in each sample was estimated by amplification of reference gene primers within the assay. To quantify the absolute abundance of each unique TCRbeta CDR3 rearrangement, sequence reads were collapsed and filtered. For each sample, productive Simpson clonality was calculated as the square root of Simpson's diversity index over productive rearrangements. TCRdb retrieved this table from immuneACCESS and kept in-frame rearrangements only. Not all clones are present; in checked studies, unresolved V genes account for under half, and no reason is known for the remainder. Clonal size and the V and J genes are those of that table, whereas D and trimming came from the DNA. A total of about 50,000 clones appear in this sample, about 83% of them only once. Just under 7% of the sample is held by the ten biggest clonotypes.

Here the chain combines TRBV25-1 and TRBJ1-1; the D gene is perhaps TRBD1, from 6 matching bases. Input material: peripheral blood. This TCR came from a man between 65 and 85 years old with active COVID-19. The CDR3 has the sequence CASSELGQMNTEAFF. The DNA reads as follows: TGTGCCAGCAGTGAATTAGGACAGATGAACACTGAAGCTTTCTTT.